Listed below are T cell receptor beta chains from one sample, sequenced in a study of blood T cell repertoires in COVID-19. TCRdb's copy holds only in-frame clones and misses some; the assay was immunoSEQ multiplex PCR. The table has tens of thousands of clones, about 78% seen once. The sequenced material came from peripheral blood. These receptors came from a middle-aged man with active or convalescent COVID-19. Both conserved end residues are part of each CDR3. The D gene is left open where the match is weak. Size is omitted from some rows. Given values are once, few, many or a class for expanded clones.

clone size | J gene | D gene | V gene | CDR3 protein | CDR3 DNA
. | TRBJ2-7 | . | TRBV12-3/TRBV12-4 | CASSPLGYEQYF | TGTGCCAGCAGTCCCCTCGGTTACGAGCAGTACTTC
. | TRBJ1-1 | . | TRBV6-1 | CASSEVLNTEAFF | TGTGCCAGCAGTGAAGTACTAAACACTGAAGCTTTCTTT
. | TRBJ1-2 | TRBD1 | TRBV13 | CASSLGAGTGMHYGYTF | TGTGCCAGCAGCTTAGGTGCGGGGACAGGGATGCACTATGGCTACACCTTC
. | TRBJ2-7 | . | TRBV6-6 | CASSYGRTANYEQYF | TGTGCCAGCAGTTACGGGCGGACAGCGAACTACGAGCAGTACTTC
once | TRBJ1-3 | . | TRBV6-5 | CASGASGNTIYF | TGTGCCAGCGGAGCCTCGGGAAACACCATATATTTT
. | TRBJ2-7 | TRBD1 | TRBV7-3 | CASSPEPGTGGYEQYF | TGTGCCAGCAGCCCCGAACCCGGGACAGGGGGCTACGAGCAGTACTTC
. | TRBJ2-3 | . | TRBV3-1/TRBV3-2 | CASSRRVTTDTQYF | TGTGCCAGCAGCCGGAGGGTGACAACTGATACGCAGTATTTT
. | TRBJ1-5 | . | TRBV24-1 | CATYNQPQHF | TGTGCCACCTATAATCAGCCCCAGCATTTT
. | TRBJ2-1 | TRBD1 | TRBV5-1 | CASSLSLGQGGNEQFF | TGCGCCAGCAGCTTATCGCTCGGACAGGGTGGCAATGAGCAGTTCTTC
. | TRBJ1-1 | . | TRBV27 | CASSFRNTEAFF | TGTGCCAGCAGTTTTCGGAACACTGAAGCTTTCTTT
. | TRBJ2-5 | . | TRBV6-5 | CASSYSVAETQYF | TGTGCCAGCAGTTACTCGGTGGCTGAAACCCAGTACTTC
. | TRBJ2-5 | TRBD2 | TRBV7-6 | CASSIIGLATGETQYF | TGTGCCAGCAGCATTATTGGACTAGCGACGGGGGAGACCCAGTACTTC
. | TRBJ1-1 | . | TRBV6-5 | CASSRDSENTEAFF | TGTGCCAGCAGTCGGGACTCAGAGAACACTGAAGCTTTCTTT
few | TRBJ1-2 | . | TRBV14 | CASSRFSGLYGYTF | TGTGCCAGCAGCCGCTTTTCGGGGTTGTATGGCTACACCTTC
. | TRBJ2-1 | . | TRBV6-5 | CASKGGGYEQFF | TGTGCCAGCAAGGGTGGGGGCTATGAGCAGTTCTTC
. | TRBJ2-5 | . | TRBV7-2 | CASSPRLVETQYF | TGTGCCAGCAGCCCCCGACTAGTGGAGACCCAGTACTTC
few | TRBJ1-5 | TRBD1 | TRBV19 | CASSTTGGWGNQPQHF | TGTGCCAGTAGTACGACAGGGGGTTGGGGCAATCAGCCCCAGCATTTT
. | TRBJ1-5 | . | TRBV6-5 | CASSSGAEMQPQHF | TGTGCCAGCAGTTCAGGGGCGGAGATGCAGCCCCAGCATTTT
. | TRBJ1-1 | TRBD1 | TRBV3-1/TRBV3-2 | CASNPSGQPNTEAFF | TGTGCCAGCAACCCCTCGGGACAGCCGAACACTGAAGCTTTCTTT
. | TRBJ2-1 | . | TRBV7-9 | CASSSILSSYNEQFF | TGTGCCAGCAGCTCGATACTTTCCTCCTACAATGAGCAGTTCTTC
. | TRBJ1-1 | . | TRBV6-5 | CASSYMSAEAFF | TGTGCCAGCAGTTACATGTCAGCTGAAGCTTTCTTT
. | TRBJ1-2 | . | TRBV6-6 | CASSPGQSNAYGYTF | TGTGCCAGCAGTCCCGGACAGAGCAATGCTTATGGCTACACCTTC
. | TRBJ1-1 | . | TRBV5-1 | CASSFGHLTEAFF | TGCGCCAGCAGCTTTGGACACCTTACTGAAGCTTTCTTT
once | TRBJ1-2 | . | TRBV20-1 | CSASVRRYANYGYTF | TGCAGTGCTAGTGTCAGAAGATATGCTAACTATGGCTACACCTTC
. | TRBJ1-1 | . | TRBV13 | CASSPAGFEGPNTEAFF | TGTGCCAGCAGCCCTGCAGGTTTTGAGGGTCCGAACACTGAAGCTTTCTTT
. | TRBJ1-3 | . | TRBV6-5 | CASEGSGNTIYF | TGTGCCAGCGAGGGATCTGGAAACACCATATATTTT
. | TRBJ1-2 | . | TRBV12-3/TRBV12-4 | CASRTDSDYGYTF | TGTGCCAGCCGCACAGACAGCGACTATGGCTACACCTTC
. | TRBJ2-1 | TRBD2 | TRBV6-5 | CASARGGYNEQFF | TGTGCCAGCGCACGGGGGGGGTACAATGAGCAGTTCTTC
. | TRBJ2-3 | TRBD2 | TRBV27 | CASSFSGAASTDTQYF | TGTGCCAGCAGCTTTAGCGGGGCTGCTAGCACAGATACGCAGTATTTT
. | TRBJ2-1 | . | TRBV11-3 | CASSEDSSYNEQFF | TGTGCCAGCAGTGAAGATAGCTCCTACAATGAGCAGTTCTTC
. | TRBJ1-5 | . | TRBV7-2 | CASSLKTGSNQPQHF | TGTGCCAGCAGCCTCAAAACAGGGAGCAATCAGCCCCAGCATTTT
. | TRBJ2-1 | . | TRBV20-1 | CSARTVDEQFF | TGCAGTGCCAGGACAGTCGATGAGCAGTTCTTC
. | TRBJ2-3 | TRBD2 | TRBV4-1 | CASSHGLAGGISTDTQYF | TGCGCCAGCAGCCACGGACTAGCGGGGGGGATAAGCACAGATACGCAGTATTTT
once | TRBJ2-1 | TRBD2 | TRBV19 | CASTPTLAGPNEQFF | TGTGCCAGTACCCCTACGCTAGCGGGGCCTAATGAGCAGTTCTTC
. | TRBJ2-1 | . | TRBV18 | CASSRSSDSYNEQFF | TGTGCCAGCTCACGCTCCTCCGACAGCTACAATGAGCAGTTCTTC
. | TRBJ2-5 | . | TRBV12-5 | CASGLVSTGIQETQYF | TGTGCTAGTGGTTTGGTATCGACGGGGATCCAGGAGACCCAGTACTTC
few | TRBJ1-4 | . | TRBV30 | CAWSANSQGEKLFF | TGTGCCTGGAGTGCCAATTCCCAGGGTGAAAAACTGTTTTTT
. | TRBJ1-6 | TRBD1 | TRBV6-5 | CASRTGRDNSPLHF | TGTGCCAGCCGGACAGGGCGTGATAATTCACCCCTCCACTTT
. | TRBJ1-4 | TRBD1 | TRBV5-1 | CASSRQGDEKLFF | TGCGCCAGCAGTAGACAGGGAGATGAAAAACTGTTTTTT
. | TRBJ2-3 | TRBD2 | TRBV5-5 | CASARTSGGLVTDTQYF | TGTGCCAGCGCCCGGACTAGCGGGGGCCTTGTAACAGATACGCAGTATTTT
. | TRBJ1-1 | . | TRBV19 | CASTPRGRGVNTEAFF | TGTGCCAGTACCCCGAGGGGCAGGGGCGTGAACACTGAAGCTTTCTTT
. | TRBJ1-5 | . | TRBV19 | CASSIDFGGSNQPQHF | TGTGCCAGTAGTATAGATTTCGGGGGTAGCAATCAGCCCCAGCATTTT
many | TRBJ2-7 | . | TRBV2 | CASQNYEQYF | TGTGCCAGCCAAAACTACGAGCAGTACTTC
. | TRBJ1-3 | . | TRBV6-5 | CASSPTDSGNTIYF | TGTGCCAGCAGTCCGACAGATTCTGGAAACACCATATATTTT
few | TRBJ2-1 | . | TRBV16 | CASSQNLTPQFF | TGTGCCAGCAGCCAGAACCTTACTCCTCAGTTCTTC
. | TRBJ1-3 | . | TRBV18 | CASSPNHSSGNTIYF | TGTGCCAGCTCACCAAATCACTCATCGGGAAACACCATATATTTT
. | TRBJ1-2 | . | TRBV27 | CASSREQEALGGYTF | TGTGCCAGCAGCAGAGAACAGGAAGCTTTGGGCGGCTACACCTTC
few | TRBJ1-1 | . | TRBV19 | CATQGGAGGGAFF | TGTGCCACCCAAGGGGGGGCGGGGGGGGGAGCTTTCTTT
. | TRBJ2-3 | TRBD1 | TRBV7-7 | CASSSRTRTGAFEPSTDTQYF | TGTGCCAGCAGCTCTAGGACCAGGACAGGGGCGTTTGAACCTAGCACAGATACGCAGTATTTT
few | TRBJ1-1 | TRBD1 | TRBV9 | CASSVGQVGQWAF | TGTGCCAGCAGCGTCGGACAGGTCGGCCAATGGGCGTTT
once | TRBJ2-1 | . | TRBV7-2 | CASSVQSQDYNEQFF | TGTGCCAGCAGCGTCCAGTCGCAGGACTACAATGAGCAGTTCTTC
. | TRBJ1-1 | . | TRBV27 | CASSLSFRQVGKEAFF | TGTGCCAGCAGTTTATCTTTTAGACAGGTTGGTAAAGAAGCTTTCTTT
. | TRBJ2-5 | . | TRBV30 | CAWSVPVVGAQETQYF | TGTGCCTGGAGTGTACCGGTGGTGGGGGCCCAAGAGACCCAGTACTTC
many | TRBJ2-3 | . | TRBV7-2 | CASSSRGLTTDTQYF | TGTGCCAGCAGCTCCCGAGGACTAACTACAGATACGCAGTATTTT
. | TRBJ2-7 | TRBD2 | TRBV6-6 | CASSYVSGRVLLKQYF | TGTGCCAGCAGTTACGTTAGCGGGAGGGTTCTATTAAAGCAGTACTTC
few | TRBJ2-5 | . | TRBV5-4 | CASSLSGELETQYF | TGTGCCAGCAGCTTGTCAGGGGAGTTGGAGACCCAGTACTTC
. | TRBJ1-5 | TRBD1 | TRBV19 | CASMGTGAMGNQPQHF | TGTGCCAGTATGGGGACAGGGGCGATGGGCAATCAGCCCCAGCATTTT